This T cell receptor beta chain was sequenced for a study of identical twins' blood T cells. Regarding the study as a whole: Abundant TCRbeta CDR3s overlapped more between twins than with unrelated donors.

TCR cDNA libraries came from RNA via a modified published protocol. From the 5' RACE reads, TCRdb called clonotypes with MiXCR, one entry per CDR3 protein. The sample contains roughly 340,000 distinct CDR3 sequences, more than 25% of which appear only once. The V end lost 2 bases, the J end lost 2 bases, and 16 bases lay between the germline ends. CDR1 and CDR2 from the germline V gene are SNHLY and FYNNEI. CDR3 size: 17 residues. For this clonotype: Its antigen is still unknown.

The clonotype comes from a woman aged 18 to 55 in good health. Material for sequencing was PBMCs. V usage is TRBV2 and J usage is TRBJ2-1; D remains unclear. CDR3 coding DNA: TGTGCCAGCAGTGAATGGCCCTCGCTAGAGGCCTACAATGAGCAGTTCTTC. Translation: CASSEWPSLEAYNEQFF.